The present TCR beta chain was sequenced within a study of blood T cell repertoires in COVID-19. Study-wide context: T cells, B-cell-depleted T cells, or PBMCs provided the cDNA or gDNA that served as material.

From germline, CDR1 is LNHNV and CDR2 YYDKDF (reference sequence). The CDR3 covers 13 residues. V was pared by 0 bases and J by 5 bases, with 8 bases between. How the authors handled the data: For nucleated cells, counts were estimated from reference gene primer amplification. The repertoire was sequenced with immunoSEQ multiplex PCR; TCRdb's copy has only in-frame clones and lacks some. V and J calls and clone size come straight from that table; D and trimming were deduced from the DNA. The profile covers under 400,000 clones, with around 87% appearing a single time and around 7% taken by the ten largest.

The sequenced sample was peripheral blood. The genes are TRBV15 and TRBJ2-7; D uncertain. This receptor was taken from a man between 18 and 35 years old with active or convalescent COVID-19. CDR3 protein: CATSRDLLDEQYF. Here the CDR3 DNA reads TGTGCCACCAGCAGAGATCTCCTCGACGAGCAGTACTTC.